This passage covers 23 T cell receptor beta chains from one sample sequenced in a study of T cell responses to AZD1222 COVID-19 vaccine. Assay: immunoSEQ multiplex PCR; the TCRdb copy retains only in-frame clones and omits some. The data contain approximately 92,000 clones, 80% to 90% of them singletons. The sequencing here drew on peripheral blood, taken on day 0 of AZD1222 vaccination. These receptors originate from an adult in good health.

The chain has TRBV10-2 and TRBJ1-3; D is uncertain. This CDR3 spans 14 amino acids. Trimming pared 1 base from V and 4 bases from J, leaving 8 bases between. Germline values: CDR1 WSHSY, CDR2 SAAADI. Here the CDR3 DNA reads TGCGCCAGCAGTGAGTGGGGAGCCGGAAACACCATATATTTT. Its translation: CASSEWGAGNTIYF.

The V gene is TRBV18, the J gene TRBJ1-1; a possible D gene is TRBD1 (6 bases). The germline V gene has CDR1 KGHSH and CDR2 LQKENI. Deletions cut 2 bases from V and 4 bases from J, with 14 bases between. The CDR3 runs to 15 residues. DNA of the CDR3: TGTGCCAGCTCACCATCCGGGGTCAGGGGCACTGAAGCTTTCTTT. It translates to CASSPSGVRGTEAFF.

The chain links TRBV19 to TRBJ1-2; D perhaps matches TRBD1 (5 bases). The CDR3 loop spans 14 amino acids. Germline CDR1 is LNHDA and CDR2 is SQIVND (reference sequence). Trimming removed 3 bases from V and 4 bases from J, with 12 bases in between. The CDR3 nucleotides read TGTGCCAGTAGTATGGGGCAGGAACCCTATGGCTACACCTTC. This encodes CASSMGQEPYGYTF.

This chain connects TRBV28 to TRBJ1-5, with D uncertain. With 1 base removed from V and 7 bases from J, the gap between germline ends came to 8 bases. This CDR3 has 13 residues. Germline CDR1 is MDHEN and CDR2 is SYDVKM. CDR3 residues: CASSLYSDQPQHF. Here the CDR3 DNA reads TGTGCCAGCAGTTTATACTCGGACCAGCCCCAGCATTTT.

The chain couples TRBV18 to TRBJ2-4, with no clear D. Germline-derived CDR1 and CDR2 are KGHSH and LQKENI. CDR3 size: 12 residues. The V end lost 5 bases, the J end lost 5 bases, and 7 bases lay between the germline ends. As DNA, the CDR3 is TGTGCCAGCTCATACAGAGAAAACATTCAGTACTTC. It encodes CASSYRENIQYF.

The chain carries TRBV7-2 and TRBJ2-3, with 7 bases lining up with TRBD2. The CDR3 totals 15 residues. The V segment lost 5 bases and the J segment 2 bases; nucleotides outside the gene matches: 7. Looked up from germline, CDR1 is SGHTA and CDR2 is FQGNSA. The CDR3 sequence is CASSRSGMVTDTQYF. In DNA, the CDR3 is TGTGCCAGCAGCCGGAGCGGGATGGTCACAGATACGCAGTATTTT.

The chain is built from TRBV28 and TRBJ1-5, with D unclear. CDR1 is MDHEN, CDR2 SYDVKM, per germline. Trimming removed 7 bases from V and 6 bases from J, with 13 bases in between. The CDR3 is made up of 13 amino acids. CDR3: CASNGWVSQPQHF. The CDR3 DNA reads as TGTGCCAGCAATGGATGGGTGAGTCAGCCCCAGCATTTT.

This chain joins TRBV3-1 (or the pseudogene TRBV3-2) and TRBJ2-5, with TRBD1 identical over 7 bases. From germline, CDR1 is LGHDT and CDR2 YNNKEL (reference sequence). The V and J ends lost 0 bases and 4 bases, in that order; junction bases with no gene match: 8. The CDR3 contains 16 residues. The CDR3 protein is CASSQDYSAGGETQYF. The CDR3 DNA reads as TGTGCCAGCAGCCAAGACTATTCGGCAGGGGGAGAGACCCAGTACTTC.

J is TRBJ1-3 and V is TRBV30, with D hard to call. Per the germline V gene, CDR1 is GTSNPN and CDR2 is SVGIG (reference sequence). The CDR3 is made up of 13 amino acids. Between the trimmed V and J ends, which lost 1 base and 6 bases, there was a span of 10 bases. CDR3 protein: CAWSESSLNTIYF. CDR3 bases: TGTGCCTGGAGTGAATCGAGTCTAAACACCATATATTTT. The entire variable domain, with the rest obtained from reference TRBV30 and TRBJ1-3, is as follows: SQTIHQWPATLVQPVGSPLSLECTVEGTSNPNLYWYRQAAGRGLQLLFYSVGIGQISSEVPQNLSASRPQDRQFILSSKKLLLSDSGFYLCAWSESSLNTIYFGEGSWLTVV.

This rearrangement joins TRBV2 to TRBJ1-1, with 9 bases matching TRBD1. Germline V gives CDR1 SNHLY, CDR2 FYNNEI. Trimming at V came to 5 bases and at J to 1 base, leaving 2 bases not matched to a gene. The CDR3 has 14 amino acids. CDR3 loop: CASSRTGANTEAFF. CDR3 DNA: TGTGCCAGCAGTAGGACAGGGGCGAACACTGAAGCTTTCTTT.

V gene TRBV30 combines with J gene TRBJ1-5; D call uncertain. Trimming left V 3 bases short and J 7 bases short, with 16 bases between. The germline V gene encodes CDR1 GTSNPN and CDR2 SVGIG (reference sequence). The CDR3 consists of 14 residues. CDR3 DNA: TGTGCCTGGAGCGAAGGCGGGGTCCGGCAGCCCCAGCATTTT. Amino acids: CAWSEGGVRQPQHF.

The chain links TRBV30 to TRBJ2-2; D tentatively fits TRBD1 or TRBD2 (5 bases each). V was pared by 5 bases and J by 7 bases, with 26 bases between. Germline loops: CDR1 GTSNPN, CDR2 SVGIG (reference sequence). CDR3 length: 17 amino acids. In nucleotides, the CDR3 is TGTGCCTGGGCCCGCGGTGGGGCCGGGGCCCGTGGCGGGGAGCTGTTTTTT. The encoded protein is CAWARGGAGARGGELFF.

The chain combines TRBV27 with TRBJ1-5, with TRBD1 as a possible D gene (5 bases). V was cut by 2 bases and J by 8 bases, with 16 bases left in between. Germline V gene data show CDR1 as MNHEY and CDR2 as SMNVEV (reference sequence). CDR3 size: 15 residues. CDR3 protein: CASSLRGVLPEPQHF. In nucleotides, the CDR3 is TGTGCCAGCAGTTTACGAGGGGTTCTGCCAGAGCCCCAGCATTTT.

CDR3 sequence: CASGFGWGDGDTIYF. CDR3 nucleotides: TGTGCCAGCGGCTTTGGGTGGGGAGACGGAGACACCATATATTTT. The chain recombines TRBV2 with TRBJ1-3; D unclear. CDR1 and CDR2 from the germline V gene are SNHLY and FYNNEI. The CDR3 covers 15 residues. With 8 bases removed from V and 8 bases from J, the gap between germline ends came to 22 bases.

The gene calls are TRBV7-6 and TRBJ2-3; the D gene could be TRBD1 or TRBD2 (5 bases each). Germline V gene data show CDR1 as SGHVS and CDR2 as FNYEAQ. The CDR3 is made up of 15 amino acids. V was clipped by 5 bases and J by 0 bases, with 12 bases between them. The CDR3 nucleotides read TGTGCCAGCAGCCCCCAGGGACCTAGCACAGATACGCAGTATTTT. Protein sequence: CASSPQGPSTDTQYF.

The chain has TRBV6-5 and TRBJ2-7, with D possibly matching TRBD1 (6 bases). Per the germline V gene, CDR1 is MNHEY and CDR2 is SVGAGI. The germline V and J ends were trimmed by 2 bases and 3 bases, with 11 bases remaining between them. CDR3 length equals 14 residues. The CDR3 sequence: CASSYGRGFYEQYF. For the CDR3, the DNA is TGTGCCAGCAGTTACGGCAGGGGATTCTACGAGCAGTACTTC.

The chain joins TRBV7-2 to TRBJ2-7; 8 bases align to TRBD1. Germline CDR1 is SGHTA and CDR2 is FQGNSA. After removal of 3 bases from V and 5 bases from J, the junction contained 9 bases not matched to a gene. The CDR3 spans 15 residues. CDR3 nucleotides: TGTGCCAGCAGCTTCCGGACAGGGTCGCTCAACGAGCAGTACTTC. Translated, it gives CASSFRTGSLNEQYF.

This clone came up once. In DNA form, the CDR3 reads TGTGCCAGCAGTCCTAGTCCGGGACAGGGACCAGGGGTAGATGGCTACACCTTC. This translates into CASSPSPGQGPGVDGYTF. J is TRBJ1-2 and V is TRBV27, with 9 bases aligning to TRBD1. V trimming: 5 bases; J trimming: 6 bases; junction bases outside the gene matches: 19. The CDR3 length is 18 residues. Germline V gives CDR1 MNHEY, CDR2 SMNVEV (reference sequence).

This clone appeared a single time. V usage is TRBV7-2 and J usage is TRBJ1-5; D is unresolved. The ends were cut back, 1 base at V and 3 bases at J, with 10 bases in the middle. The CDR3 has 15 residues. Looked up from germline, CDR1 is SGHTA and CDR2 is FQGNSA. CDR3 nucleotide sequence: TGTGCCAGCAGCTTAGGGCCAGAGCACAATCAGCCCCAGCATTTT. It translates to CASSLGPEHNQPQHF.

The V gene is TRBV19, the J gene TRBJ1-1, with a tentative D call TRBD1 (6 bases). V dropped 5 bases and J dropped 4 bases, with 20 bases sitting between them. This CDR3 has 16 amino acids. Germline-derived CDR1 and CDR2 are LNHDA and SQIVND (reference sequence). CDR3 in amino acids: CASSGVRGLSSTEAFF. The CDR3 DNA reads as TGTGCCAGTAGTGGGGTCCGGGGGCTGTCGAGCACTGAAGCTTTCTTT.

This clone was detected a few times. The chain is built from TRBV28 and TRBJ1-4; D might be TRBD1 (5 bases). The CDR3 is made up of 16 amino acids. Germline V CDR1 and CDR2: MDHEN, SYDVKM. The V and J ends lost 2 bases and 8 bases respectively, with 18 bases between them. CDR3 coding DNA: TGTGCCAGCAGTTTAATATCCGGGGCGAAGGGGGAAAAACTGTTTTTT. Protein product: CASSLISGAKGEKLFF.

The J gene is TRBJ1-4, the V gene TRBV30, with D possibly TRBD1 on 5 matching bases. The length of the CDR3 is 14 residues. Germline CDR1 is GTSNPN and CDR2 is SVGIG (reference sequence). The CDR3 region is CAGTRVGTNEKLFF. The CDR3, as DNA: TGTGCGGGGACGAGGGTTGGGACTAATGAAAAACTGTTTTTT.

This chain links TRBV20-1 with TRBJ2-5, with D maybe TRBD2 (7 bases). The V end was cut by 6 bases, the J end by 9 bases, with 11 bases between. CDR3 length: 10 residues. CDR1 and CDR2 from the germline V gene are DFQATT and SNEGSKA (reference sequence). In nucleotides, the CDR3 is TGCAGTGCAGGGGGAGGGGCCCAGTACTTC. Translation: CSAGGGAQYF.